This TCR beta chain was recovered during a study of cytomegalovirus exposure and HLA in healthy donors. In the study overall: Most donors, more than 80% of 398 genotyped, fell in the Caucasian-associated ancestry cluster.

The PCR made use of 60 Vbeta and 13 Jbeta primers. Measured with immunoSEQ multiplex PCR; TCRdb has only the in-frame clones, and not every one. The table includes fewer than 85,000 clones, about two thirds detected once. V lost 6 bases to trimming and J lost 3 bases; unmatched junction nucleotides: 6. This CDR3 contains 14 residues. Germline CDR1 is SQVTM and CDR2 is ANQGSEA. The sequenced sample was PBMCs. The chain couples TRBV29-1 to TRBJ1-4; TRBD1 matches 8 bases. This clonotype was obtained from a woman between 35 and 50 years old in good health and CMV-seropositive. DNA of the CDR3: TGCAGCGTCCGCGGACAGGGCGCTAATGAAAAACTGTTTTTT. Encoded protein: CSVRGQGANEKLFF.